The rows below give T cell receptor beta chains drawn from one sample of a study of T cell repertoires in cytomegalovirus infection. TCRdb re-called the reads through MiXCR, storing one row per CDR3 protein. The sample contains about 340,000 distinct CDR3 sequences, roughly 28% of which appear only once. Their antigen targets remain unknown. The sample here was cultured PBMCs, taken from culture after CMV antigen stimulation. The receptor source for this set is a human donor in good health (CMV status not recorded). Some clones in this sample may be carry-over from other donors' samples. Both conserved end residues are part of each CDR3. The D gene is left open where the match is weak. Clone size is stated in some rows and not others, as once, few, many or a class when expanded.

j_call: TRBJ1-2; d_call: .; clone_size: .; v_call: TRBV7-6; cdr3_aa: CASSLASTGGDYGYTF; cdr3_nt: TGTGCCAGCAGCTTAGCTTCGACGGGTGGAGACTATGGCTACACCTTC
j_call: TRBJ1-1; d_call: .; clone_size: .; v_call: TRBV6-8; cdr3_aa: CASSYRRDPGFEAFF; cdr3_nt: TGTGCCAGCAGTTACAGAAGGGACCCCGGGTTTGAAGCTTTCTTT
j_call: TRBJ2-1; d_call: TRBD2; clone_size: .; v_call: TRBV28; cdr3_aa: CASSFLFGLAGDNEQFF; cdr3_nt: TGTGCCAGCAGTTTTCTTTTTGGTCTAGCGGGAGACAATGAGCAGTTCTTC
j_call: TRBJ1-2; d_call: TRBD1; clone_size: .; v_call: TRBV29-1; cdr3_aa: CSVEEGGQGYTF; cdr3_nt: TGCAGCGTTGAAGAAGGGGGCCAGGGCTACACCTTC
j_call: TRBJ1-1; d_call: .; clone_size: .; v_call: TRBV7-2; cdr3_aa: CASSLSWRGLAEAFF; cdr3_nt: TGTGCCAGCAGCTTATCTTGGCGGGGGCTCGCTGAAGCTTTCTTT
j_call: TRBJ2-2; d_call: .; clone_size: few; v_call: TRBV27; cdr3_aa: CASGVNTGELFF; cdr3_nt: TGTGCCAGCGGCGTAAACACCGGGGAGCTGTTTTTT
j_call: TRBJ1-5; d_call: .; clone_size: .; v_call: TRBV6-1; cdr3_aa: CASIGQPPNQPQHF; cdr3_nt: TGTGCCAGCATCGGACAACCCCCCAATCAGCCCCAGCATTTT
j_call: TRBJ1-1; d_call: TRBD1; clone_size: few; v_call: TRBV7-2; cdr3_aa: CASSLTGADTEAFF; cdr3_nt: TGTGCCAGCAGCTTAACAGGGGCGGACACTGAAGCTTTCTTT
j_call: TRBJ1-4; d_call: .; clone_size: .; v_call: TRBV5-4; cdr3_aa: CASSLAGDPTNEKLFF; cdr3_nt: TGTGCCAGCAGCTTGGCAGGGGATCCAACTAATGAAAAACTGTTTTTT
j_call: TRBJ1-5; d_call: TRBD1; clone_size: few; v_call: TRBV24-1; cdr3_aa: CATSDHRQGNNQPQHF; cdr3_nt: TGTGCCACCAGTGATCACCGACAGGGGAACAATCAGCCCCAGCATTTT
j_call: TRBJ1-4; d_call: .; clone_size: .; v_call: TRBV18; cdr3_aa: CASSPPGTGRRLFF; cdr3_nt: TGTGCCAGCTCACCACCAGGCACAGGACGCCGACTGTTTTTT
j_call: TRBJ2-7; d_call: .; clone_size: once; v_call: TRBV11-2; cdr3_aa: CASRGGTGTAFSYEQYF; cdr3_nt: TGTGCCAGCAGGGGGGGGACCGGGACAGCGTTCTCCTACGAGCAGTACTTC
j_call: TRBJ1-5; d_call: .; clone_size: .; v_call: TRBV2; cdr3_aa: CASSEWAAQPQHF; cdr3_nt: TGTGCCAGCAGTGAATGGGCAGCTCAGCCCCAGCATTTT
j_call: TRBJ1-4; d_call: .; clone_size: .; v_call: TRBV9; cdr3_aa: CASARGGGGATNEKLFF; cdr3_nt: TGTGCCAGCGCCCGAGGAGGCGGGGGCGCGACTAATGAAAAACTGTTTTTT
j_call: TRBJ2-1; d_call: TRBD2; clone_size: .; v_call: TRBV6-5; cdr3_aa: CASSYTTSGGRNEQFF; cdr3_nt: TGTGCCAGCAGTTACACAACTAGCGGGGGGAGGAATGAGCAGTTCTTC
j_call: TRBJ1-1; d_call: .; clone_size: many; v_call: TRBV7-9; cdr3_aa: CASSLVRWGRRNTEAFF; cdr3_nt: TGTGCCAGCAGCTTAGTGAGATGGGGCAGGAGGAACACTGAAGCTTTCTTT
j_call: TRBJ1-2; d_call: TRBD1; clone_size: .; v_call: TRBV6-5; cdr3_aa: CASSYTGTGYGYTF; cdr3_nt: TGTGCCAGCAGTTACACCGGGACAGGCTATGGCTACACCTTC
j_call: TRBJ1-2; d_call: .; clone_size: .; v_call: TRBV28; cdr3_aa: CASSYDRANYGYTF; cdr3_nt: TGTGCCAGCAGTTACGACCGAGCTAACTATGGCTACACCTTC
j_call: TRBJ2-3; d_call: .; clone_size: .; v_call: TRBV11-2; cdr3_aa: CASSLRRAGSADTQYF; cdr3_nt: TGTGCCAGCAGCTTAAGGCGGGCAGGGAGTGCAGATACGCAGTATTTT
j_call: TRBJ1-3; d_call: .; clone_size: .; v_call: TRBV2; cdr3_aa: CAVPTSGNTIYF; cdr3_nt: TGTGCCGTACCCACCTCTGGAAACACCATATATTTT
j_call: TRBJ2-7; d_call: TRBD1; clone_size: many; v_call: TRBV11-3; cdr3_aa: CASSLGRDRGYEQYF; cdr3_nt: TGTGCCAGCAGCTTAGGGCGGGACAGGGGCTACGAGCAGTACTTC
j_call: TRBJ2-7; d_call: .; clone_size: .; v_call: TRBV7-9; cdr3_aa: CASSLKGGLEQYF; cdr3_nt: TGTGCCAGCAGCTTAAAAGGAGGACTCGAGCAGTACTTC
j_call: TRBJ1-4; d_call: TRBD1; clone_size: many; v_call: TRBV6-1; cdr3_aa: CASSRTGGNEKLFF; cdr3_nt: TGTGCCAGCAGCCGGACAGGGGGCAATGAAAAACTGTTTTTT
j_call: TRBJ2-1; d_call: .; clone_size: .; v_call: TRBV15; cdr3_aa: CATSRGMYSSYNEQFF; cdr3_nt: TGTGCCACCAGCAGAGGGATGTACAGCTCCTACAATGAGCAGTTCTTC
j_call: TRBJ1-5; d_call: TRBD1; clone_size: few; v_call: TRBV27; cdr3_aa: CASSLFGQGRVVQPQHF; cdr3_nt: TGTGCCAGCAGTTTATTTGGACAGGGGCGTGTCGTTCAGCCCCAGCATTTT
j_call: TRBJ2-3; d_call: .; clone_size: .; v_call: TRBV20-1; cdr3_aa: CSASTATDTQYF; cdr3_nt: TGCAGTGCTAGTACCGCCACAGATACGCAGTATTTT
j_call: TRBJ2-2; d_call: TRBD2; clone_size: .; v_call: TRBV18; cdr3_aa: CASSPQASGFPGELFF; cdr3_nt: TGTGCCAGCTCACCACAGGCTAGCGGTTTCCCCGGGGAGCTGTTTTTT
j_call: TRBJ2-3; d_call: .; clone_size: few; v_call: TRBV2; cdr3_aa: CASSELGGPGHTQYF; cdr3_nt: TGTGCCAGCAGTGAATTGGGGGGGCCAGGGCATACGCAGTATTTT
j_call: TRBJ2-5; d_call: .; clone_size: .; v_call: TRBV7-2; cdr3_aa: CASSLARGRVGETQYF; cdr3_nt: TGTGCCAGCAGCTTAGCTCGGGGGCGTGTTGGAGAGACCCAGTACTTC
j_call: TRBJ1-1; d_call: .; clone_size: .; v_call: TRBV24-1; cdr3_aa: CATSGQGDTEAFF; cdr3_nt: TGTGCCACCAGTGGTCAAGGGGACACTGAAGCTTTCTTT
j_call: TRBJ1-5; d_call: .; clone_size: .; v_call: TRBV6-5; cdr3_aa: CASSYGGRGQPQHF; cdr3_nt: TGTGCCAGCAGTTACGGGGGACGTGGTCAGCCCCAGCATTTT
j_call: TRBJ2-1; d_call: .; clone_size: few; v_call: TRBV10-3; cdr3_aa: CAIGPDREGNEQFF; cdr3_nt: TGTGCCATCGGCCCGGACAGGGAGGGAAATGAGCAGTTCTTC
j_call: TRBJ1-1; d_call: .; clone_size: many; v_call: TRBV5-8; cdr3_aa: CASSTGSRMNTEAFF; cdr3_nt: TGTGCCAGCAGCACTGGATCGAGAATGAACACTGAAGCTTTCTTT
j_call: TRBJ1-1; d_call: .; clone_size: .; v_call: TRBV10-3; cdr3_aa: CAISGTANTEAFF; cdr3_nt: TGTGCCATCAGCGGGACCGCGAACACTGAAGCTTTCTTT
j_call: TRBJ2-7; d_call: .; clone_size: few; v_call: TRBV19; cdr3_aa: CASSEDFTFSYEQYF; cdr3_nt: TGTGCCAGTAGTGAGGACTTCACCTTCTCCTACGAGCAGTACTTC
j_call: TRBJ1-1; d_call: .; clone_size: many; v_call: TRBV7-8; cdr3_aa: CASSRRTENTEAFF; cdr3_nt: TGTGCCAGCAGCAGGAGGACAGAGAACACTGAAGCTTTCTTT
j_call: TRBJ2-7; d_call: .; clone_size: .; v_call: TRBV14; cdr3_aa: CASSQEAGLYEQYF; cdr3_nt: TGTGCCAGCAGCCAAGAGGCTGGCCTCTACGAGCAGTACTTC
j_call: TRBJ1-2; d_call: .; clone_size: .; v_call: TRBV2; cdr3_aa: CASSAETVLVGYTF; cdr3_nt: TGTGCCAGCAGTGCCGAGACGGTCTTAGTAGGCTACACCTTC
j_call: TRBJ2-2; d_call: .; clone_size: .; v_call: TRBV7-6; cdr3_aa: CASSQVGSGFVGELFF; cdr3_nt: TGTGCCAGCAGCCAAGTAGGGTCGGGGTTTGTAGGAGAGCTGTTTTTT
j_call: TRBJ1-2; d_call: .; clone_size: many; v_call: TRBV5-4; cdr3_aa: CASSFNRASGYTF; cdr3_nt: TGTGCCAGCAGCTTTAACAGGGCAAGCGGCTACACCTTC
j_call: TRBJ1-3; d_call: .; clone_size: .; v_call: TRBV20-1; cdr3_aa: CSARPRDTLTSGNTIYF; cdr3_nt: TGCAGTGCTAGACCTCGGGACACCCTCACCTCTGGAAACACCATATATTTT
j_call: TRBJ1-5; d_call: .; clone_size: .; v_call: TRBV28; cdr3_aa: CASSLEVPSNQPQHF; cdr3_nt: TGTGCCAGCAGTTTGGAGGTCCCTAGCAATCAGCCCCAGCATTTT
j_call: TRBJ1-4; d_call: TRBD1; clone_size: few; v_call: TRBV7-9; cdr3_aa: CASSLAGARQGEKLFF; cdr3_nt: TGTGCCAGCAGCTTAGCAGGCGCTCGACAGGGAGAAAAACTGTTTTTT
j_call: TRBJ1-1; d_call: .; clone_size: .; v_call: TRBV7-8; cdr3_aa: CASSLAPRDREAFF; cdr3_nt: TGTGCCAGCAGCTTAGCCCCCAGGGACCGTGAAGCTTTCTTT
j_call: TRBJ2-3; d_call: .; clone_size: many; v_call: TRBV7-9; cdr3_aa: CASSLLKGLTDTQYF; cdr3_nt: TGTGCCAGCAGCTTATTGAAGGGGCTAACAGATACGCAGTATTTT
j_call: TRBJ1-1; d_call: .; clone_size: few; v_call: TRBV7-8; cdr3_aa: CASSFGGLTNTEAFF; cdr3_nt: TGTGCCAGCAGCTTTGGGGGGCTGACGAACACTGAAGCTTTCTTT
j_call: TRBJ1-2; d_call: .; clone_size: few; v_call: TRBV4-1; cdr3_aa: CASSQVDGGYTF; cdr3_nt: TGCGCCAGCAGCCAAGTGGACGGTGGCTACACCTTC
j_call: TRBJ2-1; d_call: TRBD1; clone_size: .; v_call: TRBV9; cdr3_aa: CASSVDRGNEQFF; cdr3_nt: TGTGCCAGCAGCGTCGACAGGGGCAATGAGCAGTTCTTC
j_call: TRBJ2-2; d_call: TRBD1; clone_size: .; v_call: TRBV29-1; cdr3_aa: CSVRGQTNTGELFF; cdr3_nt: TGCAGCGTTCGGGGACAGACCAACACCGGGGAGCTGTTTTTT
j_call: TRBJ1-1; d_call: .; clone_size: few; v_call: TRBV5-1; cdr3_aa: CASSLLSGGNTEAFF; cdr3_nt: TGCGCCAGCAGCTTGCTAAGTGGGGGGAACACTGAAGCTTTCTTT
j_call: TRBJ2-6; d_call: .; clone_size: many; v_call: TRBV7-3; cdr3_aa: CASSSVRASGANVLTF; cdr3_nt: TGTGCCAGCAGCTCCGTTAGGGCTTCTGGGGCCAACGTCCTGACTTTC
j_call: TRBJ2-7; d_call: .; clone_size: .; v_call: TRBV7-9; cdr3_aa: CASTPFVGSEQYF; cdr3_nt: TGTGCCAGCACCCCGTTCGTCGGGTCCGAGCAGTACTTC
j_call: TRBJ2-7; d_call: .; clone_size: .; v_call: TRBV6-2/TRBV6-3; cdr3_aa: CASSYSAWSYEQYF; cdr3_nt: TGTGCCAGCAGTTACTCGGCCTGGTCCTACGAGCAGTACTTC
j_call: TRBJ2-1; d_call: TRBD2; clone_size: few; v_call: TRBV19; cdr3_aa: CASSSRRREVYNEQFF; cdr3_nt: TGTGCCAGTAGTTCCCGCCGGCGGGAGGTCTACAATGAGCAGTTCTTC
j_call: TRBJ1-2; d_call: .; clone_size: few; v_call: TRBV11-2; cdr3_aa: CASGRYLEGYTF; cdr3_nt: TGTGCCAGCGGGCGGTATCTGGAAGGCTACACCTTC
j_call: TRBJ2-3; d_call: .; clone_size: .; v_call: TRBV4-2; cdr3_aa: CASSQDRSPDDSDTQYF; cdr3_nt: TGTGCCAGCAGCCAAGATCGGAGCCCGGACGATTCGGATACGCAGTATTTT
j_call: TRBJ1-4; d_call: .; clone_size: few; v_call: TRBV7-2; cdr3_aa: CASSLASRVGEKLFF; cdr3_nt: TGTGCCAGCAGCTTAGCTTCTCGGGTGGGAGAAAAACTGTTTTTT
j_call: TRBJ2-3; d_call: .; clone_size: many; v_call: TRBV5-1; cdr3_aa: CASSSGEETDTQYF; cdr3_nt: TGCGCCAGCAGCTCGGGCGAGGAGACAGATACGCAGTATTTT
j_call: TRBJ2-1; d_call: TRBD2; clone_size: few; v_call: TRBV20-1; cdr3_aa: CSARTSGLHNEQFF; cdr3_nt: TGCAGTGCCAGGACTAGCGGACTGCACAATGAGCAGTTCTTC